These 13 T cell receptor beta chains share one sample of origin, sequenced in a study of shared clonotypes between healthy human individuals. Some clones are missing from TCRdb's copy, which holds only in-frame ones; the method was immunoSEQ multiplex PCR. The table includes about 2.2 million clones, around 93% detected once. Naive CD8 isolation took CD45RO-negative cells positively selected for CCR7 and excluded terminally differentiated effector memory CD45RA+ cells. The sequenced sample was naive CD8+ T cells from PBMCs. These receptors were taken from a man younger than 35 in good health. Some clones in this sample may be carry-over from other donors' samples.

This chain uses TRBV4-2 with TRBJ2-7; 8 bases map to TRBD1. Germline V lookup: CDR1 LGHNA, CDR2 YNFKEQ. This CDR3 has 15 amino acids. V trimming: 4 bases; J trimming: 4 bases; junction bases outside the gene matches: 9. The chain's CDR3 is CASSREQGALYEQYF. The CDR3 nucleotides are TGTGCCAGCAGCCGGGAGCAGGGGGCTCTTTACGAGCAGTACTTC.

This chain connects TRBV2 to TRBJ1-1; TRBD1 might be the D (5 bases). Germline V gives CDR1 SNHLY, CDR2 FYNNEI. CDR3 length: 12 amino acids. Trimming shortened V by 11 bases and J by 1 base, and 11 bases separated the two germline ends. CDR3 loop: CAALGQNTEAFF. The CDR3 DNA is TGTGCCGCCCTTGGACAGAACACTGAAGCTTTCTTT.

This chain joins TRBV14 and TRBJ2-1; a possible D gene is TRBD2 (6 bases). V shed 5 bases and J shed 4 bases, with 12 bases lying between them. There are 14 residues in the CDR3. Germline V lookup: CDR1 SGHDN, CDR2 FVKESK. CDR3 DNA sequence: TGTGCCAGCAGCTCCCTAGCGAAGTACAATGAGCAGTTCTTC. This gives the protein CASSSLAKYNEQFF.

The rearrangement links TRBV29-1 to TRBJ2-1; 12 nucleotides agree with TRBD2. The CDR3 totals 15 residues. V lost 2 bases and J lost 8; bases outside the gene matches: 7. The germline gives CDR1 SQVTM, CDR2 ANQGSEA. CDR3 sequence (DNA): TGCAGCGTTGAAAGGACTAGCGGGACCCCCTATGAGCAGTTCTTC. As protein: CSVERTSGTPYEQFF.

The genes are TRBV28 and TRBJ2-7; TRBD2 matches at 7 bases. Trimming at V came to 5 bases and at J to 2 bases, leaving 12 bases not matched to a gene. This CDR3 has 16 residues. CDR1 and CDR2 (germline): MDHEN, SYDVKM. CDR3 bases: TGTGCCAGCAGTGCCCTTTCCGGGGGGATGGCCTACGAGCAGTACTTC. This translates into CASSALSGGMAYEQYF.

This clone appeared a single time. The chain carries TRBV7-9 and TRBJ2-3, with 8 bases identical to TRBD1. Germline V gene data show CDR1 as SEHNR and CDR2 as FQNEAQ (reference sequence). The CDR3 has 14 amino acids. J was trimmed by 6 bases and V by 3 bases; bases with no gene match: 5. The CDR3 bases are TGTGCCAGCAGCTTCAGGCAGGGGGCCGATACGCAGTATTTT. This translates into CASSFRQGADTQYF.

The chain recombines TRBV18 with TRBJ2-7; a possible D gene is TRBD1 (6 bases). With 3 bases removed from V and 3 bases from J, the gap between germline ends came to 15 bases. From germline, CDR1 is KGHSH and CDR2 LQKENI. The CDR3 runs 15 residues. The CDR3 nucleotides read TGTGCCAGCTCACCCTCGGACAGTCTCCACTACGAGCAGTACTTC. Translation: CASSPSDSLHYEQYF.

This CDR3 reads CASSDSPGELHNEQFF. In DNA form, the CDR3 reads TGTGCCAGCAGCGACTCTCCAGGGGAACTGCACAATGAGCAGTTCTTC. The chain links TRBV13 to TRBJ2-1, with D possibly being TRBD1 (6 bases). V lost 5 bases and J 5 bases, leaving 19 bases between the germline ends. The V gene's germline CDR1 is PRHDT and CDR2 FYEKMQ (reference sequence). The CDR3 spans 16 residues.

The chain combines TRBV7-9 with TRBJ2-7, with TRBD1 identical over 10 bases. V lost 2 bases to trimming and J lost 2 bases; unmatched junction nucleotides: 3. From germline, CDR1 is SEHNR and CDR2 FQNEAQ (reference sequence). The CDR3 covers 15 residues. The CDR3: CASSLRDRGPYEQYF. The CDR3 DNA reads TGTGCCAGCAGCTTAAGGGACAGGGGACCCTACGAGCAGTACTTC. The full variable domain, in which reference TRBV7-9 and TRBJ2-7 provide the parts outside the CDR3, is DTGVSQNPRHKITKRGQNVTFRCDPISEHNRLYWYRQTLGQGPEFLTYFQNEAQLEKSRLLSDRFSAERPKGSFSTLEIQRTEQGDSAMYLCASSLRDRGPYEQYFGPGTRLTVT.

V usage is TRBV16 and J usage is TRBJ1-2; unclear D gene. There are 11 residues in the CDR3. V was cut by 3 bases and J by 8 bases, with 7 bases left in between. From germline, CDR1 is KGHSY and CDR2 FQNENV. CDR3 coding DNA: TGTGCCAGCAGCCACACTCGGGGCTACACCTTC. Translation gives CASSHTRGYTF.

In this sample, this clone turned up a few times. The chain is built from TRBV20-1 and TRBJ1-2; no clear D gene. Germline loops: CDR1 DFQATT, CDR2 SNEGSKA (reference sequence). The CDR3 totals 11 residues. In nucleotides, the CDR3 is TGCAGCCGTCAAGGGATCTATGGCTACACCTTC. It translates to CSRQGIYGYTF.

The rearrangement joins TRBV14 to TRBJ2-1, with a tentative D call TRBD1 (6 bases). The germline V gene has CDR1 SGHDN and CDR2 FVKESK. The CDR3 runs to 16 residues. With 3 bases removed from V and 1 base from J, the gap between germline ends came to 13 bases. The CDR3 sequence is CASSQIPGQSYNEQFF. The CDR3 DNA reads as TGTGCCAGCAGCCAGATACCGGGACAATCCTACAATGAGCAGTTCTTC. Filled out from reference TRBV14 and TRBJ2-1, the complete variable domain reads EAGVTQFPSHSVIEKGQTVTLRCDPISGHDNLYWYRRVMGKEIKFLLHFVKESKQDESGMPNNRFLAERTGGTYSTLKVQPAELEDSGVYFCASSQIPGQSYNEQFFGPGTRLTVL.

This chain uses TRBV7-9 with TRBJ2-5; possibly TRBD2 for D (6 bases). Germline CDR1 SEHNR, CDR2 FQNEAQ (reference sequence). This CDR3 comprises 12 residues. V dropped 4 bases and J dropped 4 bases, with 7 bases sitting between them. The CDR3 bases are TGTGCCAGCAGCTGGAGGGGAGAGACCCAGTACTTC. Protein: CASSWRGETQYF.